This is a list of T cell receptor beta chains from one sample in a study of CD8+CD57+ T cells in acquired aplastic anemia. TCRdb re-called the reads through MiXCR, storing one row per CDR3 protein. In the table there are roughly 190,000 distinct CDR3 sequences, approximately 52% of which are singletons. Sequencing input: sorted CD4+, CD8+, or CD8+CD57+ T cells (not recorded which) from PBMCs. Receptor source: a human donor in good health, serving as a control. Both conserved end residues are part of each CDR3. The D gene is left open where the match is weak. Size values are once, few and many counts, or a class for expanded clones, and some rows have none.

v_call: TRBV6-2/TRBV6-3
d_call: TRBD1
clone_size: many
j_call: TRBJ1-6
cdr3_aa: CASTGQGPSPLHF
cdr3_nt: TGTGCCAGCACCGGACAGGGGCCTTCACCCCTCCACTTT

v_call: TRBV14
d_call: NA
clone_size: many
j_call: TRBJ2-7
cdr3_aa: CASRGEGLYEQYF
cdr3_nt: TGTGCCAGCAGAGGAGAAGGACTATACGAGCAGTACTTC

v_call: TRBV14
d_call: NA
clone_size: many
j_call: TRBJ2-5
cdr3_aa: CASSQTGQGWETQYF
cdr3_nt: TGTGCCAGCAGCCAAACAGGCCAGGGATGGGAGACCCAGTACTTC

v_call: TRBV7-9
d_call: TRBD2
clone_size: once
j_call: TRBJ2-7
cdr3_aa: CASSLPGLAGGYKQYF
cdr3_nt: TGTGCCAGCAGCTTGCCAGGACTAGCGGGGGGCTACAAGCAGTACTTC

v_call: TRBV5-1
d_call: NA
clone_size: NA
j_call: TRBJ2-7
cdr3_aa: CASSFDGFSYEQYF
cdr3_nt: TGCGCCAGCAGCTTCGACGGATTCTCCTACGAGCAGTACTTC

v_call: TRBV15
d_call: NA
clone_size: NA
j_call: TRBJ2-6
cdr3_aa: CATSSVAGANVLTF
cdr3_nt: TGTGCCACCAGCAGCGTAGCTGGGGCCAACGTCCTGACTTTC

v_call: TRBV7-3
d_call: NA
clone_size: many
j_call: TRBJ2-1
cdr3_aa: CASSFKGDGPERFF
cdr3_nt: TGTGCCAGCAGCTTTAAAGGCGACGGACCTGAGAGGTTCTTC

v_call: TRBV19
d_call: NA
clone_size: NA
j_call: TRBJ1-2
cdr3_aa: CASSIVGWGYGYTF
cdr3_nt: TGTGCCAGTAGTATTGTAGGATGGGGGTATGGCTACACCTTC

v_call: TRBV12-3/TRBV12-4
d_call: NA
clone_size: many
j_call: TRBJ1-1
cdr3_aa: CASSLGGRSGRTEAFF
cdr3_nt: TGTGCCAGCAGTTTAGGGGGGCGGTCGGGACGGACTGAAGCTTTCTTT

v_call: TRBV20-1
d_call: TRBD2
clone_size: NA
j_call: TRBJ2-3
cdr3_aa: CSAVSGGALDTQYF
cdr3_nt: TGCAGTGCCGTTAGCGGGGGGGCCTTAGATACGCAGTATTTT